This TCR beta chain derives from a study of blood T cell repertoires in COVID-19. This CDR3 is 15 amino acids long. Germline CDR1 SGHAT, CDR2 FQNNGV. Unmatched junction bases numbered 3, after V lost 2 bases and J lost 0 bases. Only in-frame clones appear in the TCRdb table, and some are missing; sequencing was by immunoSEQ multiplex PCR. The sample lists a few hundred thousand clones, under 90% seen once, with about 10% in the top ten. Cohort assignment relied on participant-reported clinical history. Donors of Cohort 3 who recovered were those that had two negative PCRs, clearance, or symptom resolution.

Sample: PBMCs or T cells enriched from blood (not recorded which). The J gene is TRBJ2-7, the V gene TRBV11-2, with 8 bases aligning to TRBD2. This TCR was sampled from a woman between 18 and 29 years old who had recovered from COVID-19. Written as DNA, the CDR3 is TGTGCCAGCAGCTTAAGGAGCGGGAGCTCCTACGAGCAGTACTTC. Amino acids: CASSLRSGSSYEQYF.